What follows describes a single TCR beta chain. With sequencing, the targeted depth ranged from 1 in 200,000 to 1 in 1 million T cells. Assay used: immunoSEQ multiplex PCR; TCRdb lists only in-frame clones, some missing. The sample carries some 200,000 clones, more than 75% recorded once. This specimen belongs to a study of cytotoxic CD8 clonotypes in ibrutinib-treated CLL. V was clipped by 4 bases and J by 0 bases, with 10 bases between them. This CDR3 contains 14 residues. Germline-derived CDR1 and CDR2 are SGHRS and YFSETQ. This sequence joins TRBV5-1 and TRBJ1-1; D is unclear. This TCR was recovered from a human donor with chronic lymphocytic leukemia. The source material was PBMCs, sampled after 12 months of ibrutinib treatment. CDR3 sequence: CASSPAGVNTEAFF. The CDR3 bases are TGCGCCAGCAGCCCCGCCGGCGTGAACACTGAAGCTTTCTTT.